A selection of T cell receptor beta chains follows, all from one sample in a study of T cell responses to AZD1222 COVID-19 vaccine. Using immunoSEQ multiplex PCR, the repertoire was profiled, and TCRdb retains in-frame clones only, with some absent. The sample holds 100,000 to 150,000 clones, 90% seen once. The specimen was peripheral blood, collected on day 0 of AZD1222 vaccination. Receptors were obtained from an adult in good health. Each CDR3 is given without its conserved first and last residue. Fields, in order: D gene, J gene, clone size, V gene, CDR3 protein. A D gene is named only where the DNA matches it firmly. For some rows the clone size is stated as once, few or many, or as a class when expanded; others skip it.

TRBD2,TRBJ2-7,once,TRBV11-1,ASSPLAGGNYEQY
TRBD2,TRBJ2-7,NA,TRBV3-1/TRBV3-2,ASSQDRLGGAEYEQY
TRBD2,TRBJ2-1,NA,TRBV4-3,ASSQDVAGGWNEQF
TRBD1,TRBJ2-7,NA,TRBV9,ASSVGQGDLEEQY
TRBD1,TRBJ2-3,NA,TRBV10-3,AISEGETGVDTDTQY
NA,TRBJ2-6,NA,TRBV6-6,ASSYSGGSGANVLT
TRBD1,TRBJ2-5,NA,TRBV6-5,ASSYRGRETQY
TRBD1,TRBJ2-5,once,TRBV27,ASSRQGTGETQY
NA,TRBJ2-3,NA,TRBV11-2,ASSLEWGNTDTQY
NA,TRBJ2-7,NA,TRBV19,ASSIGSTTYEQY
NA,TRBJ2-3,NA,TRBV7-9,ASGSGPISDTQY
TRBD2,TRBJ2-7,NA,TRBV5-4,ASSLGEGTPTRQY
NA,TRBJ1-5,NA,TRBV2,ASSDRVGNQPQH
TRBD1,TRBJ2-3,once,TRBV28,ASSLGQVGIDTQY
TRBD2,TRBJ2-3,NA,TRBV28,ASSFRLAGPLGN
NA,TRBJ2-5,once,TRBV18,ASSPLDRHGTQY
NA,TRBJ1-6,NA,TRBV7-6,ASSRWTASSYNSPLH
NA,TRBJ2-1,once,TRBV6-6,ASRGQSSYNEQF
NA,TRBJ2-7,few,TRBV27,ASHTGPSGGQY
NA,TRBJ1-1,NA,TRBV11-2,ASSLPGLGMAEAF
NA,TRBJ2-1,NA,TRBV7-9,ASTLGGALNEQF
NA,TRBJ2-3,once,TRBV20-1,SASSGAQNTDTQY
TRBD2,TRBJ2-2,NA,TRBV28,ATPRSRGGTGELF
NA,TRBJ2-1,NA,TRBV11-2,ASSLVGQPTAQF
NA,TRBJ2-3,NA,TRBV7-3,ASSPHRGGDTQY
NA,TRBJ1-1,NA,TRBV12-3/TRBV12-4,ATKEGNTEAF
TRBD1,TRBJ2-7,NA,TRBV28,ASSHAGTGGMYEQY
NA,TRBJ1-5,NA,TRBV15,ATSRDPRTQPQH
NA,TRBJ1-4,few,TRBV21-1,ASEIPGTVSALARSGEKLF
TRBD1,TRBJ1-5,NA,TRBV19,ASSIQGGPQH
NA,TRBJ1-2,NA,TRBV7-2,ASSLAPGSNYGYT
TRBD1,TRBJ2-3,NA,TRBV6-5,ASSSQGARADTQY
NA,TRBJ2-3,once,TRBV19,ASSISGDTQY
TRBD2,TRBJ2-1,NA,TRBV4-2,ASSQVASGAYNEQF
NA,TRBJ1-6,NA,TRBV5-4,ASSLGSPYNSPLH
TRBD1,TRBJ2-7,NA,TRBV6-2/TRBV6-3,ASSTHRDSLYEQY
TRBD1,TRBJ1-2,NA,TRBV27,ASRGTGTNYGYT
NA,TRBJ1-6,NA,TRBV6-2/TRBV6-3,ASSFWKTLEIPYNSPLH
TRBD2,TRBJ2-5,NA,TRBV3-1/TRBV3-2,ASSQVFSGGALETQY
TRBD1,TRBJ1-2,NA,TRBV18,ASSPMGQPYGYT
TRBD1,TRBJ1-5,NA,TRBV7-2,ASSFLGTAYSNQPQH
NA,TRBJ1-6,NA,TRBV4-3,ASSQATTYNSPLH
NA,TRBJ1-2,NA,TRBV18,ASSPIEIHYGYT
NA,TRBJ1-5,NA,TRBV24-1,ATSDPKGGNQPQH
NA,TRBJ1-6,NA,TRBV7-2,ASSLLDAGGSPLH
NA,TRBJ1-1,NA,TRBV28,ASSPTERTEAF
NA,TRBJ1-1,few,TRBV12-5,ASGFHLRGSNTEAF
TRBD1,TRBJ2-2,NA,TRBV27,ASSLRTGVTGELF
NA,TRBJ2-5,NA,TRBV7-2,ASSLIGVQETQY
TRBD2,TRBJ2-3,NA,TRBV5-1,ASSLQAGGEYTQY
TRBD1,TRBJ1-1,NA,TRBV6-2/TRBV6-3,ASSLTPDRGTEAF
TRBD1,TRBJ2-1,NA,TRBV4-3,ASSQRTGDYNEQF
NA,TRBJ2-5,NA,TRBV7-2,ASSPFRETQY